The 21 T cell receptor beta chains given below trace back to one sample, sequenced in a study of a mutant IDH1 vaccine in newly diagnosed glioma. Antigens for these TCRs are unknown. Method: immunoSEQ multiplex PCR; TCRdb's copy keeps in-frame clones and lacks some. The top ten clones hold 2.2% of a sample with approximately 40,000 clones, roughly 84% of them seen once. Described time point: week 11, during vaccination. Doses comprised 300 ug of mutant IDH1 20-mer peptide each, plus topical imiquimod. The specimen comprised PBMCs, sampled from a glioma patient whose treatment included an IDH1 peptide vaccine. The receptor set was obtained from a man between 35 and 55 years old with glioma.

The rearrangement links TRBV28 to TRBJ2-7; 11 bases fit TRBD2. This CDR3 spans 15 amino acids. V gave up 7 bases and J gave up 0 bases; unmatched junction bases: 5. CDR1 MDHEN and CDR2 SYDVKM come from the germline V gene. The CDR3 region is CASTLGLAASYEQYF. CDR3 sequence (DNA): TGTGCCAGCACCCTGGGACTAGCGGCCTCCTACGAGCAGTACTTC.

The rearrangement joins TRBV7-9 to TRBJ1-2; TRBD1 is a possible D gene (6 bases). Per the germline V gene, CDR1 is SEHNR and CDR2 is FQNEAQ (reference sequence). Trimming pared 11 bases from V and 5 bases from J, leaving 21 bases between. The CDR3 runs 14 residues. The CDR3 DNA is TGTGCCTGTAGCGGGGGCGCGGGTGAATATGGCTACACCTTC. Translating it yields CACSGGAGEYGYTF.

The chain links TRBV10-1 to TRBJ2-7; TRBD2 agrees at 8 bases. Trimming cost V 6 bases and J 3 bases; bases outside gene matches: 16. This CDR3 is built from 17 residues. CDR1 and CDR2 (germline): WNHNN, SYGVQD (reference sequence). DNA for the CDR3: TGCGCCAGCAGAACCCCTACGGCGGGAGGAGTCCTCTACGAGCAGTACTTC. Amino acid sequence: CASRTPTAGGVLYEQYF.

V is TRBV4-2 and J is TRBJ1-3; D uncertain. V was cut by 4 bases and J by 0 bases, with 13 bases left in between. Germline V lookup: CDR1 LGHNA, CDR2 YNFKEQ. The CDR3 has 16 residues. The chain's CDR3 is CASSPVGFNSGNTIYF. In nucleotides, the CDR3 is TGTGCCAGCAGCCCAGTGGGATTCAACTCTGGAAACACCATATATTTT.

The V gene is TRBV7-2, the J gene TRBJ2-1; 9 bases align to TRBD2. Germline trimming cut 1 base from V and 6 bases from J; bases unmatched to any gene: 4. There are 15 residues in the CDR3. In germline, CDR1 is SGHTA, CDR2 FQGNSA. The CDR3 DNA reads TGTGCCAGCAGCTTAGGTGGTAGCGGGAGCAATGAGCAGTTCTTC. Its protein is CASSLGGSGSNEQFF.

The CDR3 DNA reads as TGCGCCAGCAGCTTCACAGTTAGCCAAGAGACCCAGTACTTC. This encodes CASSFTVSQETQYF. V usage is TRBV5-1 and J usage is TRBJ2-5; D gene unclear. CDR1 and CDR2 (germline): SGHRS, YFSETQ. Trimming removed 2 bases from V and 1 base from J, with 9 bases in between. The CDR3 covers 14 residues.

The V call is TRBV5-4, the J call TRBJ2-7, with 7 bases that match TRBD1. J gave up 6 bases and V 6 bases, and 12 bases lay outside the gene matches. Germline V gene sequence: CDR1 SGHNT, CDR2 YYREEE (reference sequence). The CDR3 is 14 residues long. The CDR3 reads CASTTQGIVGEQYF. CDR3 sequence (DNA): TGTGCCAGCACCACACAGGGGATTGTGGGCGAGCAGTACTTC.

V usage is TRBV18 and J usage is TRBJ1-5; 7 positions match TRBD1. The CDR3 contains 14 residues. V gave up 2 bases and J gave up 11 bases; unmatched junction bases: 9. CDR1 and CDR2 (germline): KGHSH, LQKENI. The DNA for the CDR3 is TGTGCCAGCTCACCAGCCCAGGGGGGACAAGCCCAGCATTTT. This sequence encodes CASSPAQGGQAQHF. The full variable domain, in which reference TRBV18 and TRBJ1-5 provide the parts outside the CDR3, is NAGVMQNPRHLVRRRGQEARLRCSPMKGHSHVYWYRQLPEEGLKFMVYLQKENIIDESGMPKERFSAEFPKEGPSILRIQQVVRGDSAAYFCASSPAQGGQAQHFGDGTRLSIL.

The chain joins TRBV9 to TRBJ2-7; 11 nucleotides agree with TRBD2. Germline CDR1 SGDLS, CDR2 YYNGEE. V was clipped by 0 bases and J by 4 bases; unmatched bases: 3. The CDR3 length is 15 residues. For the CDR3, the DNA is TGTGCCAGCAGCGTAGGTAGCGGGAGGGTGTACGAGCAGTACTTC. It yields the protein CASSVGSGRVYEQYF.

The CDR3 spells CASSWGQDTYEQYF. The CDR3 DNA follows: TGCGCCAGCAGCTGGGGACAGGACACCTACGAGCAGTACTTC. This chain joins TRBV5-1 and TRBJ2-7; TRBD1 matches at 8 bases. Germline assignment: CDR1 SGHRS and CDR2 YFSETQ. The CDR3 consists of 14 residues. J was trimmed by 2 bases and V by 3 bases; bases with no gene match: 4.

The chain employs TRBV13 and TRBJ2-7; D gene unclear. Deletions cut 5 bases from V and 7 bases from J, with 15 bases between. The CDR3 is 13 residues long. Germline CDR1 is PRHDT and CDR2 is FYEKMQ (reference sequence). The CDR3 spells CASSSRAPREQYF. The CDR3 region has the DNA TGTGCCAGCAGCAGCCGGGCCCCCCGGGAGCAGTACTTC.

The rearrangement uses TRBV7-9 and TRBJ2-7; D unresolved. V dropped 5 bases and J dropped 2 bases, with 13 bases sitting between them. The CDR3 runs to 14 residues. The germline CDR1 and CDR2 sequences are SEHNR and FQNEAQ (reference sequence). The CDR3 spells CASSPPNLAYEQYF. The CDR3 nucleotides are TGTGCCAGCAGCCCCCCCAACCTAGCCTACGAGCAGTACTTC.

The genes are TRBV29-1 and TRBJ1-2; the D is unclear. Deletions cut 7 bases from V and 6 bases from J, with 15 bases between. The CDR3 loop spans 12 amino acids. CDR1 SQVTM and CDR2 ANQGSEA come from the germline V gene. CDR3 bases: TGCAGCGCCAGTCCCCATGAAAATGGCTACACCTTC. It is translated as CSASPHENGYTF.

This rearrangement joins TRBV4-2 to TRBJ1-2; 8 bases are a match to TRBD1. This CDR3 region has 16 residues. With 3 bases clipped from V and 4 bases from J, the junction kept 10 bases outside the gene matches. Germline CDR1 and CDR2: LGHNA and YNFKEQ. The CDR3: CASSHSDRDLSYGYTF. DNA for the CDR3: TGTGCCAGCAGCCACTCGGACAGGGATTTATCCTATGGCTACACCTTC.

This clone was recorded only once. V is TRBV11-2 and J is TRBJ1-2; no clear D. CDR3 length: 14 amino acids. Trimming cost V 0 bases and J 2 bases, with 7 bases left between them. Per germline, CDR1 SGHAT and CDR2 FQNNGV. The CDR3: CASSLDSGNYGYTF. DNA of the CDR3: TGTGCCAGCAGCTTAGATTCGGGGAACTATGGCTACACCTTC. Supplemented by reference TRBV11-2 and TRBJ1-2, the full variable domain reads EAGVAQSPRYKIIEKRQSVAFWCNPISGHATLYWYQQILGQGPKLLIQFQNNGVVDDSQLPKDRFSAERLKGVDSTLKIQPAKLEDSAVYLCASSLDSGNYGYTFGSGTRLTVV.

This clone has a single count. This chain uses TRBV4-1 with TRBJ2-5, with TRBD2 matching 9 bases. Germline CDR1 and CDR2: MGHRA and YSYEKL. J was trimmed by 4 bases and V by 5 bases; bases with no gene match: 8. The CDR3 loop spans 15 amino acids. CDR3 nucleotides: TGCGCCAGCAGCTTTAGCGGGAGTCCCGGAGAGACCCAGTACTTC. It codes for CASSFSGSPGETQYF.

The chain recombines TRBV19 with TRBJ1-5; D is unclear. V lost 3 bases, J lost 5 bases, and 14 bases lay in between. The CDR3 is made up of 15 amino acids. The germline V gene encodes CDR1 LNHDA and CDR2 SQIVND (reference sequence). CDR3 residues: CASSILSGDDQPQHF. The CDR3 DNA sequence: TGTGCCAGTAGTATTTTATCAGGAGATGATCAGCCCCAGCATTTT.

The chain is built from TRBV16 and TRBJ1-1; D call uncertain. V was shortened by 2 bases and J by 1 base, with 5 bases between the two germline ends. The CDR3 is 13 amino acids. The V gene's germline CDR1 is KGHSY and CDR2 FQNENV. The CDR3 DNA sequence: TGTGCCAGCAGCCAACAGGAGAACACTGAAGCTTTCTTT. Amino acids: CASSQQENTEAFF.

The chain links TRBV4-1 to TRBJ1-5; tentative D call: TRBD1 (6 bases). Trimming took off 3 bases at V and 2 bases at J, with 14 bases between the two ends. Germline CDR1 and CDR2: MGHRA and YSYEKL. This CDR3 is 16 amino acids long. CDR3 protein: CASSHGGARGNQPQHF. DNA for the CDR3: TGCGCCAGCAGCCACGGGGGGGCGCGAGGCAATCAGCCCCAGCATTTT.

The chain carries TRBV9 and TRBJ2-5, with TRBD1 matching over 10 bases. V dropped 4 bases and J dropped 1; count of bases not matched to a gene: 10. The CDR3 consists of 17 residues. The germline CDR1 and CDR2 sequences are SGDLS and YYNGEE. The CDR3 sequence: CASSLSPRTGGQETQYF. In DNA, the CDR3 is TGTGCCAGCAGCCTCTCGCCGAGGACAGGGGGCCAAGAGACCCAGTACTTC.

This CDR3 is CASSIAGTSYGYGYTF. The CDR3 DNA reads as TGTGCCAGTAGTATAGCCGGGACGTCCTACGGTTATGGCTACACCTTC. The rearrangement uses TRBV19 and TRBJ1-2; D is perhaps TRBD1 (5 bases). Trimming took off 1 base at V and 5 bases at J, with 17 bases between the two ends. This CDR3 is built from 16 residues. Germline V gives CDR1 LNHDA, CDR2 SQIVND (reference sequence).